A single sample gave rise to the 17 T cell receptor beta chains below, sequenced in a study of shared T cell receptors in the human thymus. Using immunoSEQ multiplex PCR, the repertoire was profiled, and TCRdb retains in-frame clones only, with some absent. Among approximately 760,000 clones, 80% to 90% were seen once, and the ten largest hold 0.0095% to 0.011%. This sample was also put to use in a study of human thymus T cells.

What was sequenced was thymocytes. The source is a girl under three years old with a congenital heart defect.

The rearrangement joins TRBV7-8 to TRBJ2-7; 7 bases map to TRBD1. The CDR3 has 15 amino acids. Germline V CDR1 and CDR2: SGHVS, FQNEAQ. V shed 5 bases and J 5 bases; nucleotides not matched to a gene: 12. The CDR3 spells CASSPFQDRSNEQYF. The CDR3 DNA sequence: TGTGCCAGCAGCCCCTTCCAGGACAGGTCGAACGAGCAGTACTTC.

The rearrangement joins TRBV7-2 to TRBJ2-7; TRBD1 matches 7 bases. Per germline, CDR1 SGHTA and CDR2 FQGNSA. This CDR3 contains 16 residues. V was clipped by 5 bases and J by 4 bases; unmatched bases: 14. The CDR3 spells CASSPVLHRGLYEQYF. For the CDR3, the DNA is TGTGCCAGCAGCCCAGTTTTACACAGGGGATTATACGAGCAGTACTTC.

The chain couples TRBV27 to TRBJ2-7; D possibly corresponds to TRBD1 (6 bases). Trimming removed 5 bases at V and 6 bases at J, with 14 bases between. Germline V CDR1 and CDR2: MNHEY, SMNVEV (reference sequence). This CDR3 has 13 residues. The DNA for the CDR3 is TGTGCCAGCAGTACCGGGACAAGAGGCGAGCAGTACTTC. It codes for CASSTGTRGEQYF.

A remark on this clone: The same CDR3 is also encoded by other DNA sequences in this sample. CDR3 protein: CASSEAIPLEDQGRSIYNSPLHF. CDR3 DNA sequence: TGTGCCAGCAGTGAAGCGATCCCTCTGGAGGATCAAGGCCGGAGTATCTATAATTCACCCCTCCACTTT. The rearrangement links TRBV2 to TRBJ1-6; D is ambiguous. CDR1 and CDR2 (germline): SNHLY, FYNNEI. This CDR3 has 23 residues. V shed 0 bases and J shed 3 bases, with 30 bases lying between them.

The chain carries TRBV29-1 and TRBJ1-2; maybe TRBD1 (5 bases). CDR1 is SQVTM, CDR2 ANQGSEA, per germline. Trimming left V 6 bases short and J 2 bases short, with 16 bases between. The CDR3 covers 14 residues. The chain's CDR3 is CSVGGGAGNYGYTF. For the CDR3, the DNA is TGCAGCGTGGGGGGTGGGGCAGGGAACTATGGCTACACCTTC.

In nucleotides, the CDR3 is TGTGCCAGCAGCCTCGGACAGAGGTGGTATTTT. This gives the protein CASSLGQRWYF. The chain has TRBV14 and TRBJ2-3; perhaps TRBD1 as D (6 bases). The V end was cut by 4 bases, the J end by 14 bases, with 13 bases between. The CDR3 is 11 amino acids. CDR1 SGHDN and CDR2 FVKESK come from the germline V gene.

CDR3 nucleotides: TGCGCCAGCACCCCCAACCCGGGACACAAAGAGACCCAGTACTTC. Encoded protein: CASTPNPGHKETQYF. This chain uses TRBV4-1 with TRBJ2-5; weak D call: TRBD1 (6 bases). V lost 7 bases and J lost 3, with 18 bases in between. Germline V gene lookup returns CDR1 MGHRA and CDR2 YSYEKL. The CDR3 contains 15 residues.

The chain has TRBV28 and TRBJ2-1; TRBD1 matches 7 bases. Germline V gene sequence: CDR1 MDHEN, CDR2 SYDVKM. Trimming cost V 5 bases and J 0 bases; bases outside gene matches: 7. The CDR3 is 16 amino acids. The CDR3, as DNA: TGTGCCAGCAGTATAAACAGGGGCCCCTCCTACAATGAGCAGTTCTTC. Protein: CASSINRGPSYNEQFF.

This clone was detected once. The rearrangement links TRBV18 to TRBJ2-5; D gene unclear. This CDR3 has 13 amino acids. V was clipped by 2 bases and J by 3 bases, with 7 bases between them. Germline V lookup: CDR1 KGHSH, CDR2 LQKENI. CDR3 loop: CASSPGQKETQYF. As DNA, the CDR3 is TGTGCCAGCTCACCAGGGCAAAAAGAGACCCAGTACTTC.

The chain employs TRBV6-5 and TRBJ2-5, with D possibly TRBD1 on 6 matching bases. CDR3 length equals 15 residues. Germline V lookup: CDR1 MNHEY, CDR2 SVGAGI. Trimming stripped 2 bases from V and 4 bases from J, with 14 bases between. CDR3 nucleotides: TGTGCCAGCAGTTACCTCCAGGGGCTGGGAGAGACCCAGTACTTC. This gives the protein CASSYLQGLGETQYF.

The chain links TRBV14 to TRBJ2-5; TRBD1 aligns across 8 bases. Per germline, CDR1 SGHDN and CDR2 FVKESK. The CDR3 is 14 residues long. V lost 4 bases, J lost 1 base, and 2 bases stayed unmatched. The CDR3: CASSPGTGQETQYF. The CDR3 bases are TGTGCCAGCAGCCCGGGGACAGGCCAAGAGACCCAGTACTTC.

The CDR3 nucleotides are TGTGCCAGCAAGCGTAGAGCCTACGAGCAGTACTTC. Amino acids: CASKRRAYEQYF. The chain uses TRBV5-8 and TRBJ2-7; D is undetermined. This CDR3 region has 12 residues. With 6 bases removed from V and 2 bases from J, the gap between germline ends came to 9 bases. Germline V gives CDR1 SGHTS, CDR2 YDEGEE.

The rearrangement joins TRBV13 to TRBJ1-2; 9 bases are shared with TRBD1. J gave up 3 bases and V 5 bases, and 7 bases lay outside the gene matches. CDR1 and CDR2 (germline): PRHDT, FYEKMQ (reference sequence). The CDR3 runs to 15 residues. For the CDR3, the DNA is TGTGCCAGCAGCATAAGACAGGGGGGTGACTATGGCTACACCTTC. It encodes CASSIRQGGDYGYTF.

The chain couples TRBV4-1 to TRBJ1-6; 12 bases are shared with TRBD1. Germline CDR1 MGHRA, CDR2 YSYEKL. CDR3 length: 20 amino acids. V lost 3 bases to trimming and J lost 5 bases; unmatched junction nucleotides: 14. Written as DNA, the CDR3 is TGCGCCAGCAGCCAGGGAATTCCGGGACAGGGGGCGGAAGATAATTCACCCCTCCACTTT. Encoded protein: CASSQGIPGQGAEDNSPLHF.

The chain carries TRBV7-2 and TRBJ2-1, with TRBD2 identical over 9 bases. Unmatched junction bases numbered 11, after V lost 2 bases and J lost 3 bases. Per the germline V gene, CDR1 is SGHTA and CDR2 is FQGNSA. This CDR3 has 18 amino acids. The CDR3 sequence is CASSLLGLAGPIYNEQFF. The DNA of the CDR3 is TGTGCCAGCAGCTTATTGGGGCTAGCGGGGCCGATCTACAATGAGCAGTTCTTC.

V usage is TRBV2 and J usage is TRBJ2-5; TRBD2 matches at 15 bases. The CDR3 length is 19 residues. The germline gives CDR1 SNHLY, CDR2 FYNNEI. V shed 8 bases, J shed 5 bases, and the junction held 18 bases outside the gene matches. CDR3 sequence reads: CASQGLAGGAGRSVETQYF. Here the CDR3 DNA reads TGTGCCAGCCAAGGACTAGCGGGGGGGGCGGGGAGGAGTGTGGAGACCCAGTACTTC.

This clone was seen a single time. The genes are TRBV5-4 and TRBJ2-7; D is perhaps TRBD2 (6 bases). Trimming took 3 bases from V and 9 from J, leaving 16 bases between them. Germline lookup yields CDR1 SGHNT and CDR2 YYREEE (reference sequence). This CDR3 contains 13 residues. The CDR3 nucleotides are TGTGCCAGCAGCTCAGGGACTTCTAATGCGCAGTACTTC. Amino acid sequence: CASSSGTSNAQYF.